The rows below give T cell receptor beta chains drawn from one sample of a study of human T cells and chemical hapten exposure. Each CDR3 protein gets one entry after TCRdb re-called the RACE reads with MiXCR. Of tens of thousands of distinct CDR3 sequences in the sample, 9.5% to 15% are singletons; the top ten hold roughly 5.7%. The sequencing here drew on whole blood, taken in connection with sensitization to the hapten diphenylcyclopropenone (DPC). These receptor sequences come from a woman aged 25-40 years with alopecia areata. Some clones in this sample may be carry-over from other donors' samples. Both conserved end residues are part of each CDR3. D genes are given only for firm matches. Where a row states a size, it is once, few, many or the class of an expanded clone; other rows omit it.

TRBJ2-5 | TRBV9 | NA | TRBD2 | CASSVGGAGLQETQYF | TGTGCCAGCAGCGTAGGAGGAGCGGGATTGCAAGAGACCCAGTACTTC
TRBJ2-1 | TRBV7-9 | few | NA | CASSIETTILSRFF | TGTGCCAGCAGCATAGAAACGACTATCCTGTCGCGGTTCTTC
TRBJ2-4 | TRBV28 | NA | NA | CASSTPERDIQYF | TGTGCCAGCAGTACCCCAGAGAGGGACATTCAGTACTTC
TRBJ2-3 | TRBV30 | many | NA | CAGAYPGTKAGDTQYF | TGTGCCGGAGCATATCCCGGGACCAAAGCGGGAGATACGCAGTATTTT
TRBJ2-4 | TRBV3-1 | few | TRBD2 | CASSQKGSWTSHRNIQYF | TGTGCCAGCAGCCAAAAAGGCTCCTGGACTAGCCACCGAAACATTCAGTACTTC
TRBJ2-4 | TRBV28 | NA | NA | CASSLWRGVQYF | TGTGCCAGCAGTTTGTGGCGCGGGGTTCAGTACTTC
TRBJ2-1 | TRBV29-1 | NA | NA | CSVGSYNEQFF | TGCAGCGTTGGTTCCTACAATGAGCAGTTCTTC
TRBJ1-2 | TRBV4-1 | NA | NA | CASSLGLGSFGYTF | TGCGCCAGCAGCCTGGGACTGGGGTCCTTTGGCTACACCTTC
TRBJ2-1 | TRBV11-3 | many | TRBD2 | CASSPYLTSGTYNEQFF | TGTGCCAGCAGCCCATACCTGACTAGCGGGACTTACAATGAGCAGTTCTTC
TRBJ2-3 | TRBV20-1 | few | NA | CSFDGGTLGGQYF | TGCAGCTTTGACGGGGGGACACTAGGCGGGCAGTATTTT
TRBJ2-5 | TRBV6-6 | few | TRBD1 | CASSPIRDRPETQYF | TGTGCCAGCAGTCCAATCCGGGACAGACCAGAGACCCAGTACTTC
TRBJ2-3 | TRBV20-1 | few | NA | CSAGSGTDHTDTQYF | TGCAGTGCTGGTAGCGGAACCGACCACACAGATACGCAGTATTTT
TRBJ1-5 | TRBV7-2 | NA | TRBD1 | CASSLIGVGHRGDQPQHF | TGTGCCAGCAGCTTAATAGGAGTTGGTCACAGGGGGGATCAGCCCCAGCATTTT
TRBJ1-1 | TRBV29-1 | once | NA | CSSGHPDLPNTEAFF | TGCAGCTCCGGCCATCCGGACCTACCGAACACTGAAGCTTTCTTT
TRBJ2-5 | TRBV9 | NA | NA | CASRQSKETQYF | TGTGCCAGCCGACAGTCTAAAGAGACCCAGTACTTC
TRBJ2-1 | TRBV2 | many | NA | CASSEPFEAEQFF | TGTGCCAGCAGCGAGCCGTTCGAGGCTGAGCAGTTCTTC
TRBJ2-1 | TRBV27 | many | NA | CASSLSPGASSYNEQFF | TGTGCCAGCAGTTTATCCCCGGGAGCAAGCTCCTACAATGAGCAGTTCTTC
TRBJ2-5 | TRBV5-1 | few | TRBD2 | CASSLSGGKETQYF | TGCGCCAGCAGCCTTAGCGGGGGTAAAGAGACCCAGTACTTC
TRBJ1-3 | TRBV4-3 | NA | NA | CASSQDRWSSGNTIYF | TGCGCCAGCAGCCAAGATCGTTGGTCCTCTGGAAACACCATATATTTT
TRBJ2-5 | TRBV6-6 | NA | NA | CASGRGRETQYF | TGTGCCAGCGGAAGGGGAAGAGAGACCCAGTACTTC
TRBJ2-5 | TRBV6-2/TRBV6-3 | few | NA | CASSYSMRTESF | TGTGCCAGCAGTTACTCGATGCGAACCGAATCATTC
TRBJ2-2 | TRBV28 | NA | NA | CASSRYTGELFF | TGTGCCAGCAGTCGATACACCGGGGAGCTGTTTTTT
TRBJ1-4 | TRBV7-9 | many | NA | CASSSSLDRSTNEKLFF | TGTGCCAGCAGCTCGTCGCTCGACCGTTCAACTAATGAAAAACTGTTTTTT
TRBJ1-5 | TRBV7-8 | few | NA | CASSSGTPGSGQPQHF | TGTGCCAGCAGCTCCGGGACACCCGGGTCGGGTCAGCCCCAGCATTTT
TRBJ1-2 | TRBV6-2/TRBV6-3 | many | NA | CASVGQGLSFYGYTF | TGTGCCAGCGTGGGTCAAGGGCTTAGCTTCTATGGCTACACCTTC
TRBJ2-5 | TRBV7-2 | few | NA | CASSLELQETQYF | TGTGCCAGCAGCTTAGAGCTACAAGAGACCCAGTACTTC
TRBJ1-1 | TRBV3-1 | few | NA | CASSPLSTGSEAFF | TGTGCCAGCAGCCCCCTCTCGACAGGAAGTGAAGCTTTCTTT
TRBJ2-1 | TRBV20-1 | few | NA | CSASGTKNNEQFF | TGCAGTGCTAGCGGGACCAAAAACAATGAGCAGTTCTTC
TRBJ2-7 | TRBV20-1 | NA | TRBD2 | CSASGLAGAYEQYF | TGCAGTGCTAGTGGTCTAGCGGGAGCCTACGAGCAGTACTTC
TRBJ1-2 | TRBV5-6 | medium-sized | TRBD1 | CASNYPGQGRDDGYTF | TGTGCCAGCAACTATCCGGGACAGGGGAGAGATGATGGCTACACCTTC
TRBJ2-1 | TRBV7-2 | many | NA | CASSSTSVGGIGEQFF | TGTGCCAGCAGCTCCACGTCGGTAGGGGGAATAGGTGAGCAGTTCTTC
TRBJ1-2 | TRBV6-2/TRBV6-3 | many | TRBD1 | CASRNRGREGSRGYTF | TGTGCCAGCAGGAACAGGGGGCGCGAAGGCAGCCGTGGCTACACCTTC
TRBJ1-1 | TRBV6-2/TRBV6-3 | many | NA | CASRTNTEAFF | TGTGCCTCGCGAACGAACACTGAAGCTTTCTTT